The sequence of this T cell receptor beta chain was determined in a study of cytomegalovirus exposure and HLA in healthy donors. The primer mix had 60 Vbeta and 13 Jbeta primers. Profiling relied on immunoSEQ multiplex PCR, and the TCRdb table lists in-frame clones only, not all of them. The sample contains about 150,000 clones, more than 75% of which appear only once. Losses at the gene ends were 1 base for V and 4 bases for J; bases not matched to a gene: 5. The CDR3 runs to 15 residues. The V gene's germline CDR1 is SGHTA and CDR2 FQGNSA. Sequencing was done on a sample of PBMCs. The sequence came from a human donor in good health. The chain has TRBV7-2 and TRBJ2-7; TRBD1 matches at 9 bases. CDR3 region: CASSLDPGQGYEQYF. CDR3 sequence (DNA): TGTGCCAGCAGCTTAGACCCGGGACAGGGATACGAGCAGTACTTC.